This is a list of T cell receptor beta chains from one sample in a study of OX40 agonist ivuxolimab in advanced cancers. Produced via immunoSEQ multiplex PCR; TCRdb's table is partial and in-frame only. The table has roughly 65,000 clones, around four fifths seen once. Sample: CD4+ or CD8+ T cells sorted from blood, taken in a trial of the OX40 agonist ivuxolimab. The receptors come from an adult with an advanced solid tumor such as melanoma, head and neck, liver or kidney cancer. Both conserved end residues are trimmed from each CDR3. A clone size is listed for some rows: how often the clone was seen (once, few, many), or a class if it is expanded.

clone_size v_call cdr3_aa
. TRBV19 ASSLVREGRGNEQF
once TRBV28 ASTPRGRDSGANVLT
. TRBV7-6 AVPRQENTGELF
. TRBV27 ASSLLQGLEQY
. TRBV5-1 ASSLTPTNTGELF
. TRBV21-1 ASGADTQY
. TRBV6-6 ASSLSRQSTKY
. TRBV9 ASSVAEGHIETQY
few TRBV11-3 ASSSHSGNTIY
. TRBV5-1 ASSITGTGTVNTEAF
. TRBV5-1 ASSLPGSDYEQY
. TRBV4-2 ASSQVWDRDLVVASSYNEQF
. TRBV2 ASSEGLAGGSYEQY
. TRBV28 ASSFDFEKLF
. TRBV6-1 ASWDGTGLSYEQY
once TRBV6-1 ASSPTGTYNEQF
. TRBV10-3 AISESLAGGLYEQY
. TRBV15 ATSRDRNTEAF
. TRBV7-8 ASSLAGFVVETQY
. TRBV28 ASSPAGGSNQPQH
few TRBV28 ASSLLAEPTKDQPQH
. TRBV5-1 ASSLTTDTQY
. TRBV28 ASSLLGTGAGQPQH
. TRBV27 ASGRDSRYEQY
. TRBV7-9 ASSPRTSGGTEAF